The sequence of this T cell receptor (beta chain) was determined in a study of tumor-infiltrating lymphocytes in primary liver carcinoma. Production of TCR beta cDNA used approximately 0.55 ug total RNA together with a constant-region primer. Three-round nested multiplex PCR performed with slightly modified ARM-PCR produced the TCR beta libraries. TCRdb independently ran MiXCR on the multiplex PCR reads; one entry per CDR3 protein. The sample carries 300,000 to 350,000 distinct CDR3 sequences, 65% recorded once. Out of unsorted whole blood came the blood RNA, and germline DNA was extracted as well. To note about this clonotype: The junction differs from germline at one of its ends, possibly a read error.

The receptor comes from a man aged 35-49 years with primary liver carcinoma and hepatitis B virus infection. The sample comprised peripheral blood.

Here the CDR3 DNA reads TGTGCCAGCAGCTCCCGACGGGGTACGAGCTATGACTACACCTTC. It specifies CASSSRRGTSYDYTF. This chain uses TRBV11-2 with TRBJ1-2; no definite D call. The CDR3 sequence is 15 residues long. Germline-derived CDR1 and CDR2 are SGHAT and FQNNGV.